The 17 T cell receptor beta chains below were found in one sample sequenced in a study of brain T cells in children with intractable seizures. Generated by immunoSEQ multiplex PCR, the TCRdb table keeps only in-frame clones and is missing some. The data show about 76,000 clones, 85% to 95% seen once. The sequenced sample was peripheral blood, obtained at surgery. The receptors originated from a boy under three years old with tuberous sclerosis and intractable seizures.

The chain employs TRBV3-1 (or the pseudogene TRBV3-2) and TRBJ2-3, with D possibly matching TRBD1 (5 bases). This CDR3 contains 15 residues. V was cut by 5 bases and J by 0 bases, with 12 bases left in between. Germline V gene sequence: CDR1 LGHDT, CDR2 YNNKEL (reference sequence). Written as DNA, the CDR3 is TGTGCCAGCAGCAGGGGCAAGACTAGCACAGATACGCAGTATTTT. Translating it yields CASSRGKTSTDTQYF.

The gene calls are TRBV7-9 and TRBJ1-6, with a possible D match to TRBD1 (5 bases). Per germline, CDR1 SEHNR and CDR2 FQNEAQ (reference sequence). The germline V and J ends were trimmed by 1 base and 6 bases, with 19 bases remaining between them. The CDR3 covers 18 residues. CDR3 residues: CASSLEGPGPMSNSPLHF. The CDR3 DNA reads as TGTGCCAGCAGCTTAGAGGGACCGGGACCGATGTCTAATTCACCCCTCCACTTT. The whole variable domain, remainder taken from reference TRBV7-9 and TRBJ1-6, is DTGVSQNPRHKITKRGQNVTFRCDPISEHNRLYWYRQTLGQGPEFLTYFQNEAQLEKSRLLSDRFSAERPKGSFSTLEIQRTEQGDSAMYLCASSLEGPGPMSNSPLHFGNGTRLTVT.

The chain couples TRBV11-2 to TRBJ1-1; D might be TRBD1 (5 bases). V was shortened by 4 bases and J by 0 bases, with 6 bases between the two germline ends. From germline, CDR1 is SGHAT and CDR2 FQNNGV. This CDR3 region has 13 residues. The CDR3 here is CASSSGLNTEAFF. CDR3 in DNA: TGTGCCAGCAGCTCGGGACTGAACACTGAAGCTTTCTTT.

The V gene is TRBV3-1 (or the pseudogene TRBV3-2), the J gene TRBJ2-3, with TRBD1 matching over 7 bases. Germline V CDR1 and CDR2: LGHDT, YNNKEL (reference sequence). V trimming: 3 bases; J trimming: 5 bases; junction bases outside the gene matches: 2. The CDR3 spans 13 residues. For the CDR3, the DNA is TGTGCCAGCAGCCATACAGGGGTAGATACGCAGTATTTT. This translates into CASSHTGVDTQYF.

The chain uses TRBV4-1 and TRBJ2-1; TRBD2 matches 8 bases. The CDR3 totals 15 residues. Germline loops: CDR1 MGHRA, CDR2 YSYEKL. J lost 8 bases, V lost 2 bases, and 8 bases had no gene match. CDR3 coding DNA: TGCGCCAGCAGCCAACGAGCGGGGGTTGGGGATGAGCAGTTCTTC. As protein: CASSQRAGVGDEQFF.

The chain is built from TRBV29-1 and TRBJ2-1, with 8 bases lining up with TRBD1. The CDR3 covers 15 residues. The V gene's germline CDR1 is SQVTM and CDR2 ANQGSEA. V was pared by 3 bases and J by 0 bases, with 4 bases of the junction left unmatched. In DNA, the CDR3 is TGCAGCGTTGAGGGACAGGCCGACTCCTACAATGAGCAGTTCTTC. Translated: CSVEGQADSYNEQFF.

This clone has just one count. The chain couples TRBV7-9 to TRBJ2-1; D is uncertain. Trimming left V 6 bases short and J 5 bases short, with 5 bases between. Germline-derived CDR1 and CDR2 are SEHNR and FQNEAQ (reference sequence). CDR3 length: 11 amino acids. The CDR3 loop is CASRVDNEQFF. CDR3 nucleotides: TGTGCCAGCAGGGTTGACAATGAGCAGTTCTTC.

V and J are TRBV30 and TRBJ2-2; D gene ambiguous. CDR1 GTSNPN and CDR2 SVGIG come from the germline V gene (reference sequence). The CDR3 has 14 residues. The V and J ends lost 2 bases and 6 bases respectively, with 13 bases between them. CDR3 protein: CAWSFLLVPGELFF. DNA for the CDR3: TGTGCCTGGAGTTTTCTCCTAGTCCCCGGGGAGCTGTTTTTT.

The V and J genes are TRBV29-1 and TRBJ2-7; the D is unclear. CDR1 and CDR2 from the germline V gene are SQVTM and ANQGSEA. V lost 4 bases to trimming and J lost 0 bases, with 4 bases between them. CDR3 length equals 11 residues. CDR3 sequence: CSVGSSYEQYF. The CDR3 nucleotides are TGCAGCGTTGGCAGCTCCTACGAGCAGTACTTC.

The V call is TRBV14, the J call TRBJ2-7; 13 bases match TRBD2. The V segment lost 5 bases and the J segment 12 bases; nucleotides outside the gene matches: 10. This CDR3 region has 14 residues. Germline V gene lookup returns CDR1 SGHDN and CDR2 FVKESK. For the CDR3, the DNA is TGTGCCAGCAGCTGCCCCGGACTAGCGGGAGACGCGTACTTC. Translation: CASSCPGLAGDAYF.

V usage is TRBV4-1 and J usage is TRBJ2-7; TRBD1 matches 7 bases. The germline V gene has CDR1 MGHRA and CDR2 YSYEKL. This CDR3 comprises 15 residues. Germline trimming cut 1 base from V and 2 bases from J; bases unmatched to any gene: 5. CDR3 residues: CASSQGQGPTYEQYF. In DNA, the CDR3 is TGCGCCAGCAGCCAAGGACAGGGTCCAACCTACGAGCAGTACTTC.

This rearrangement joins TRBV13 to TRBJ2-7; TRBD2 aligns across 7 bases. V lost 0 bases to trimming and J lost 1 base; unmatched junction nucleotides: 6. Per germline, CDR1 PRHDT and CDR2 FYEKMQ (reference sequence). The length of the CDR3 is 16 residues. Here the CDR3 reads CASSLGSLAASYEQYF. The CDR3 region has the DNA TGTGCCAGCAGCTTAGGATCCCTAGCGGCTTCCTACGAGCAGTACTTC.

This chain uses TRBV6-5 with TRBJ1-1; a weak D match, TRBD1 (5 bases). Trimming removed 3 bases at V and 2 bases at J, with 10 bases between. Germline V gene sequence: CDR1 MNHEY, CDR2 SVGAGI. This CDR3 is built from 14 residues. This CDR3 is CASSYGGGNTEAFF. CDR3 nucleotide sequence: TGTGCCAGCAGTTATGGGGGGGGAAACACTGAAGCTTTCTTT.

The J gene is TRBJ1-1, the V gene TRBV18; perhaps TRBD1 as D (5 bases). This CDR3 spans 16 amino acids. Trimming pared 2 bases from V and 0 bases from J, leaving 13 bases between. The V gene's germline CDR1 is KGHSH and CDR2 LQKENI. The CDR3 nucleotides are TGTGCCAGCTCACCATCCCCGGGACGGATGAACACTGAAGCTTTCTTT. Protein: CASSPSPGRMNTEAFF.

The J gene is TRBJ1-2, the V gene TRBV7-9; the D gene is possibly TRBD1 (5 bases). V lost 1 base, J lost 6 bases, and 18 bases lay in between. The CDR3 consists of 16 residues. Germline CDR1 SEHNR, CDR2 FQNEAQ (reference sequence). CDR3 protein: CASSLEWGIGADGYTF. In DNA, the CDR3 is TGTGCCAGCAGCTTAGAATGGGGGATAGGGGCAGATGGCTACACCTTC.

The rearrangement joins TRBV2 to TRBJ1-6; no definite D call. V lost 4 bases and J lost 8, with 9 bases in between. Germline V gives CDR1 SNHLY, CDR2 FYNNEI. The CDR3 length is 13 residues. As DNA, the CDR3 is TGTGCCAGCAGTGTAGGAGTTTATTCACCCCTCCACTTT. Translation: CASSVGVYSPLHF.

The chain carries TRBV7-8 and TRBJ1-2, with 7 positions matching TRBD1. This CDR3 is 15 amino acids long. The junction had 6 bases not matched to a gene; V was cut back by 5 bases and J by 0 bases. The germline V gene encodes CDR1 SGHVS and CDR2 FQNEAQ. The CDR3 DNA is TGTGCCAGCAGCCATGACAGGGCTGCTAACTATGGCTACACCTTC. Translation: CASSHDRAANYGYTF.